One T cell receptor beta chain is described in this entry. The data were taken from a study of blood T cell repertoires in COVID-19. The data were produced by immunoSEQ multiplex PCR, yet TCRdb's version contains in-frame clones alone and is incomplete. The sample has around 450,000 clones; roughly 85% are singletons. The receptor was isolated from a woman aged 18-29 years with acute COVID-19. The sequencing sample was made of PBMCs or T cells enriched from blood (not recorded which).

In nucleotides, the CDR3 is TGTGCCAGCAGCCCAACAGTACCCAATCAGCCCCAGCATTTT. Protein sequence: CASSPTVPNQPQHF. V is TRBV27 and J is TRBJ1-5; no definite D call. The length of the CDR3 is 14 residues. Trimming shortened V by 6 bases and J by 3 bases, and 12 bases separated the two germline ends. Germline V CDR1 and CDR2: MNHEY, SMNVEV (reference sequence).